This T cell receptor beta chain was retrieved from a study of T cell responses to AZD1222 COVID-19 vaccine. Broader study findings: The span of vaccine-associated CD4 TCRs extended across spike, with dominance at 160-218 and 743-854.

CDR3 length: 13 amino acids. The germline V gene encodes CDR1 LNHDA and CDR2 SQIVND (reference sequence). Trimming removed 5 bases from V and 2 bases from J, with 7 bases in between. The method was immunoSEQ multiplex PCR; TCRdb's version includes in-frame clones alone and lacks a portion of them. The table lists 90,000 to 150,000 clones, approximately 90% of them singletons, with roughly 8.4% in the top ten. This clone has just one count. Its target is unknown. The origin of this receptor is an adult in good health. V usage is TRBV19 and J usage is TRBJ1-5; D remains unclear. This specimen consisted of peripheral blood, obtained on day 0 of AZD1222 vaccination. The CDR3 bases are TGTGCCAGTAGTGCGCATGGCAATCAGCCCCAGCATTTT. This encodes CASSAHGNQPQHF.